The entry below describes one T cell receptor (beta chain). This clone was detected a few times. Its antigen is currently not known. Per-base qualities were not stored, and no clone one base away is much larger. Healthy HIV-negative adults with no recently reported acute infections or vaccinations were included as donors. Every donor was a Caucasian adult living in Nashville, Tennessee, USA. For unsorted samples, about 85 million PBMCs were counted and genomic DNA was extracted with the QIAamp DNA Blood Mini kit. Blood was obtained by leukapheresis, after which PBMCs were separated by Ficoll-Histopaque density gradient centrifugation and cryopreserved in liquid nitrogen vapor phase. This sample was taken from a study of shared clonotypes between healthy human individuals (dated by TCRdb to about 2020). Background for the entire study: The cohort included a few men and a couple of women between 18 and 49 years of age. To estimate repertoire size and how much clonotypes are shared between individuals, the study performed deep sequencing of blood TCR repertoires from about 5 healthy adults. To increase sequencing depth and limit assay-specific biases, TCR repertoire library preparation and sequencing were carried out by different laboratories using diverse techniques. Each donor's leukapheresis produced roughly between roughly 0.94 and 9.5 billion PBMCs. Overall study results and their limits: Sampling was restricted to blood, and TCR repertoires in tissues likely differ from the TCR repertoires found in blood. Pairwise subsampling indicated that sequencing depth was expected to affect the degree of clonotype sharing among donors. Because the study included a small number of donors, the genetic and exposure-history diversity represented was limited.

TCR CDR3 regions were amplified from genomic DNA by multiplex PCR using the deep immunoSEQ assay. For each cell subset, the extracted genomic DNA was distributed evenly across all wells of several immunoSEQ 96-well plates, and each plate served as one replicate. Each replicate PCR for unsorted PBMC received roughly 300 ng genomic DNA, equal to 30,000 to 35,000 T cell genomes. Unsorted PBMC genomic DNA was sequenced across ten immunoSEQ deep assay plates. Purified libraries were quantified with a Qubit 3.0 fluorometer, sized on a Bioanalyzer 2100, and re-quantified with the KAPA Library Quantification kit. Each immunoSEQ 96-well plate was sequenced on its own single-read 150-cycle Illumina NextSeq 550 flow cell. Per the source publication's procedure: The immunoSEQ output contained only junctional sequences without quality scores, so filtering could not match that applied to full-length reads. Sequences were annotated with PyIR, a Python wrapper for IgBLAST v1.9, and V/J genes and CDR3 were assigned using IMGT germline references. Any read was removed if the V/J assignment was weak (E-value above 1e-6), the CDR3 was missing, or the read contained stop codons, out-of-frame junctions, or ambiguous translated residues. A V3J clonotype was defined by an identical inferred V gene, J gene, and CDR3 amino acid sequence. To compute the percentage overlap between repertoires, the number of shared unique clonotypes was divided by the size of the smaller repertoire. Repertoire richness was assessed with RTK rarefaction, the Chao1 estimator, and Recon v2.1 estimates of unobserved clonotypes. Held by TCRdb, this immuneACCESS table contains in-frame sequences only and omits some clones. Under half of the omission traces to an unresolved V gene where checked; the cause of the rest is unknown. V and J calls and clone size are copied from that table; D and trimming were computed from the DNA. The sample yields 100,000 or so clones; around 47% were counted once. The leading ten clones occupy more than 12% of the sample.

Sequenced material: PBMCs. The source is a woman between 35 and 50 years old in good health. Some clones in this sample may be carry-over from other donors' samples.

The DNA sequence is as follows: TGTGCCAGCAGCCAAGATATCGAAGTAGCGGCTTACAATGAGCAGTTCTTC. This translates into CASSQDIEVAAYNEQFF. The chain uses TRBV4-2 and TRBJ2-1, and TRBD2 may be the D gene, going by 6 matching bases. V loses 0 bases, J loses 4 bases, and the germline ends lie 16 bases apart. CDR1 and CDR2, looked up from the germline V gene, are LGHNA and YNFKEQ. The CDR3 spans 17 residues, from the cysteine through the phenylalanine. Only the CDR3 DNA is retained, 51 bases long and in frame from the first base.